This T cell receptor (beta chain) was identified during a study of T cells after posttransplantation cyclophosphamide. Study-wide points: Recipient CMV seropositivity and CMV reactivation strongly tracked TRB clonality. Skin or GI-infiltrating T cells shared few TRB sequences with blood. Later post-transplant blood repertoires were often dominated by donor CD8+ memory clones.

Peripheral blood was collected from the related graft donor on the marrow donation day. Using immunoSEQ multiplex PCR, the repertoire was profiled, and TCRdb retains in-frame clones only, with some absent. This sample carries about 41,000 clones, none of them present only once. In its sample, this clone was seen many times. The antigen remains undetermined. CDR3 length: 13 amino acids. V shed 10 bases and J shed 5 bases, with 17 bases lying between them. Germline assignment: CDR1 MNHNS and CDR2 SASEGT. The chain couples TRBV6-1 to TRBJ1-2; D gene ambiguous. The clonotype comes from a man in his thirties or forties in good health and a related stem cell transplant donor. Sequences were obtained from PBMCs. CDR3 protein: CATSLALVYGYTF. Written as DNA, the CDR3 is TGTGCCACCTCTCTGGCCCTGGTATATGGCTACACCTTC.